The entry below describes one T cell receptor (beta chain). This sample was taken from a study of blood T cell repertoires in COVID-19. Clones were read by immunoSEQ multiplex PCR, and TCRdb kept only the in-frame ones, dropping some. The sample lists 70,000 or so clones, around 90% seen once, with approximately 10% in the top ten. The CDR3 sequence is 13 residues long. The V gene's germline CDR1 is SEHNR and CDR2 FQNEAQ (reference sequence). Trimming removed 2 bases at V and 4 bases at J, with 8 bases between. The chain combines TRBV7-9 with TRBJ2-5, with D maybe TRBD1 (6 bases). Specimen: peripheral blood. This TCR was recovered from a woman aged 18-30 years with acute or convalescent COVID-19. The CDR3 sequence is CASSLTGTETQYF. In DNA form, the CDR3 reads TGTGCCAGCAGCTTAACAGGGACAGAGACCCAGTACTTC.